A single sample is the source of the 3 T cell receptor beta chains below, sequenced in a study of blood T cell repertoires in COVID-19. Sequencing used immunoSEQ multiplex PCR; TCRdb keeps in-frame clones, though not all of them. The sample records around 100,000 clones, around 88% being singletons. The sequencing input was peripheral blood. The origin of the receptors is a human donor in a cohort sampled during active COVID-19.

The chain uses TRBV5-1 and TRBJ2-7; 14 nucleotides align to TRBD2. CDR3 length: 17 amino acids. Germline V gives CDR1 SGHRS, CDR2 YFSETQ. With 4 bases clipped from V and 1 base from J, the junction kept 7 bases outside the gene matches. The CDR3 here is CASSEGLAGATSYEQYF. CDR3 DNA: TGCGCCAGCAGCGAGGGACTAGCGGGAGCCACTTCCTACGAGCAGTACTTC. Variable domain in full (rest from reference TRBV5-1 and TRBJ2-7): KAGVTQTPRYLIKTRGQQVTLSCSPISGHRSVSWYQQTPGQGLQFLFEYFSETQRNKGNFPGRFSGRQFSNSRSEMNVSTLELGDSALYLCASSEGLAGATSYEQYFGPGTRLTVT.

The chain recombines TRBV28 with TRBJ1-5; TRBD1 is a possible D gene (6 bases). Trimming left V 6 bases short and J 2 bases short, with 14 bases between. The CDR3 covers 15 residues. Looked up from germline, CDR1 is MDHEN and CDR2 is SYDVKM. The CDR3 loop reads CASSRGGLRNQPQHF. The CDR3 nucleotides are TGTGCCAGCAGCCGGGGGGGGCTTCGCAATCAGCCCCAGCATTTT.

CDR3 DNA: TGTGCCAGTAGTATTAGTAGTGAGTCGGGAACTGAAGCTTTCTTT. Its protein is CASSISSESGTEAFF. This chain joins TRBV19 and TRBJ1-1; the D is unclear. V was cut by 3 bases and J by 5 bases, with 16 bases left in between. The CDR3 is 15 residues long. The germline CDR1 and CDR2 sequences are LNHDA and SQIVND (reference sequence).